Listed here are 13 T cell receptor beta chains from one sample, sequenced in a study of CD8 T cells in ankylosing spondylitis. TCRdb reprocessed the 5' RACE reads with MiXCR, giving one entry per CDR3 protein. The repertoire consists of about 250,000 distinct CDR3 sequences, with approximately 8% occurring once and the leading ten covering 4% to 5.5%. Specimen: blood, either unsorted or a sorted T cell fraction (not recorded which). The receptors here all came from a female donor with ankylosing spondylitis or in good health (not recorded which).

This clonotype was seen a few times. The chain is built from TRBV20-1 and TRBJ2-3; tentative D call: TRBD2 (6 bases). Trimming removed 7 bases from V and 6 bases from J, with 20 bases in between. CDR3 length: 14 residues. The V gene's germline CDR1 is DFQATT and CDR2 SNEGSKA (reference sequence). As DNA, the CDR3 is TGCAGTGTCCGCGGGAATTGGGCCGGGGATACGCAGTATTTT. It translates to CSVRGNWAGDTQYF.

This clonotype was counted ten times or more. This chain links TRBV20-1 with TRBJ2-1; D uncertain. Trimming took 5 bases from V and 4 from J, leaving 18 bases between them. There are 15 residues in the CDR3. CDR1 DFQATT and CDR2 SNEGSKA come from the germline V gene (reference sequence). As DNA, the CDR3 is TGCAGTGCTCAAAGTTTGGGGTATTCGTACAATGAGCAGTTCTTC. Protein product: CSAQSLGYSYNEQFF.

This clonotype was seen at least ten times. The CDR3 here is CASSYLTEPKAFF. CDR3 in DNA: TGTGCCAGCAGCTATCTGACAGAGCCTAAAGCTTTCTTT. This chain uses TRBV7-9 with TRBJ1-1, with D perhaps matching TRBD1 (5 bases). This CDR3 has 13 amino acids. The germline V gene encodes CDR1 SEHNR and CDR2 FQNEAQ (reference sequence). Between the trimmed V and J ends, which lost 4 bases and 9 bases, there was a span of 15 bases.

This clonotype was picked up many times. The CDR3 loop reads CASGGVGDYTF. The CDR3, as DNA: TGTGCCAGCGGGGGGGTAGGGGACTACACCTTC. The V call is TRBV28, the J call TRBJ1-2, with D maybe TRBD1 (5 bases). Germline loops: CDR1 MDHEN, CDR2 SYDVKM. CDR3 length equals 11 residues. The V gene lost 8 bases and the J gene lost 10 bases, with 14 bases spanning the gap.

This clonotype was seen repeatedly, ten times or more. In nucleotides, the CDR3 is TGTGCCAGCAGCCCTGGGACTAGCGGGAGAGGCGAGCAGTACTTC. Encoded protein: CASSPGTSGRGEQYF. The rearrangement joins TRBV6-2 or TRBV6-3 to TRBJ2-7; 14 nucleotides agree with TRBD2. Trimming took 6 bases from V and 6 from J; bases not matched to a gene: 7. Germline CDR1 is MNHEY and CDR2 is SVGEGT. The CDR3 totals 15 residues.

This clonotype has ten or more counts. The genes are TRBV12-3 or TRBV12-4 and TRBJ2-1, with 12 bases matching TRBD2. V shed 5 bases, J shed 3 bases, and the junction held 2 bases outside the gene matches. The CDR3 has 15 residues. The CDR3 protein is CASSRLAGVYNEQFF. DNA for the CDR3: TGTGCCAGCAGTCGACTAGCGGGGGTCTACAATGAGCAGTTCTTC.

Only a few counts were recorded for this clonotype. The rearrangement joins TRBV29-1 to TRBJ2-5; D call uncertain. CDR3 size: 10 residues. Germline CDR1 SQVTM, CDR2 ANQGSEA. With 6 bases removed from V and 4 bases from J, the gap between germline ends came to 6 bases. CDR3 nucleotide sequence: TGCAGCGTCGGTATAGAGACCCAGTACTTC. Residues: CSVGIETQYF.

This clonotype was recorded at least ten times. J is TRBJ2-3 and V is TRBV7-2; D is unclear. V was clipped by 1 base and J by 6 bases, with 8 bases between them. The CDR3 covers 13 residues. The germline gives CDR1 SGHTA, CDR2 FQGNSA. CDR3 in DNA: TGTGCCAGCAGCTTAGACTGGCAGGATACGCAGTATTTT. Its protein product is CASSLDWQDTQYF.

This clonotype showed up just a few times. The rearrangement uses TRBV19 and TRBJ2-1; 15 bases line up with TRBD2. Germline CDR1 LNHDA, CDR2 SQIVND (reference sequence). This CDR3 contains 17 residues. V shed 8 bases, J shed 2 bases, and the junction held 7 bases outside the gene matches. Written as DNA, the CDR3 is TGTGCCAGTCGCCGGACTAGCGGGAGGGCCGCCTACAATGAGCAGTTCTTC. Its translation: CASRRTSGRAAYNEQFF.

This clonotype occurred many times. The chain recombines TRBV5-5 with TRBJ2-4; D is perhaps TRBD2 (6 bases). CDR3 length: 12 residues. V lost 3 bases and J 8 bases, leaving 9 bases between the germline ends. Germline values: CDR1 SGHKS, CDR2 YYEKEE (reference sequence). The CDR3 DNA follows: TGTGCCAGCAGCTGGAGGGACGACATTCAGTACTTC. Its protein is CASSWRDDIQYF. The full variable domain, in which reference TRBV5-5 and TRBJ2-4 provide the parts outside the CDR3, is DAGVTQSPTHLIKTRGQQVTLRCSPISGHKSVSWYQQVLGQGPQFIFQYYEKEERGRGNFPDRFSARQFPNYSSELNVNALLLGDSALYLCASSWRDDIQYFGAGTRLSVL.

This clonotype was seen repeatedly, ten times or more. This chain uses TRBV6-5 with TRBJ2-7; 8 bases agree with TRBD2. Germline V CDR1 and CDR2: MNHEY, SVGAGI. CDR3 length: 14 amino acids. The J segment lost 5 bases and the V segment lost 2 bases, leaving 5 bases of the junction unmatched. CDR3 protein: CASSYDGRAHEQYF. Written as DNA, the CDR3 is TGTGCCAGCAGTTACGACGGGAGGGCCCACGAGCAGTACTTC.

This clonotype was seen ten or more times. The CDR3 region has the DNA TGTGCCAGTAGTCGGGCTCCCCAGGAGCCCCAGCATTTT. It codes for CASSRAPQEPQHF. V is TRBV19 and J is TRBJ1-5; D uncertain. V gave up 5 bases and J gave up 8 bases, with 13 bases separating them. The CDR3 is 13 amino acids. Germline V CDR1 and CDR2: LNHDA, SQIVND (reference sequence). Complete variable domain (other parts from reference TRBV19 and TRBJ1-5): DGGITQSPKYLFRKEGQNVTLSCEQNLNHDAMYWYRQDPGQGLRLIYYSQIVNDFQKGDIAEGYSVSREKKESFPLTVTSAQKNPTAFYLCASSRAPQEPQHFGDGTRLSIL.

Many counts were recorded for this clonotype. The chain uses TRBV20-1 and TRBJ2-4; 8 positions match TRBD1. Germline CDR1 reads DFQATT; CDR2 reads SNEGSKA (reference sequence). The CDR3 contains 15 residues. The V and J ends lost 3 bases and 5 bases, in that order; junction bases with no gene match: 9. CDR3 coding DNA: TGCAGTGCTAGGACAGGGACAGGCGACGAAAACATTCAGTACTTC. Encoded protein: CSARTGTGDENIQYF.